This TCR beta chain was captured in a study of T cells in Graves' hyperthyroidism and ophthalmopathy. Study observations and caveats: Most expanded thyroid clonotypes above 0.001 recurred in blood.

The V gene lost 4 bases and the J gene lost 0 bases, with 12 bases spanning the gap. This CDR3 contains 15 residues. Germline CDR1 DFQATT, CDR2 SNEGSKA (reference sequence). This clonotype was counted a few times. Its antigen is still unknown. The investigators amplified TCR beta CDR3 regions from RNA transcripts. Using the HTBI primer set, a first-round RT-PCR was run on the TCR CDR3. Using its own MiXCR run on the multiplex PCR reads, TCRdb lists one record per CDR3 protein. The sample carries hundreds of thousands of distinct CDR3 sequences, over 35% recorded once. The chain couples TRBV20-1 to TRBJ2-2; D might be TRBD1 or TRBD2, each matching 5 bases. This TCR derives from a man aged 18-30 years with Graves' hyperthyroidism. The material sequenced was blood. The CDR3 DNA reads TGCAGTGCTAAACGGGACCCTCCGAACACCGGGGAGCTGTTTTTT. Protein product: CSAKRDPPNTGELFF.